This T cell receptor beta chain was identified in a study of CD8 T cells in ankylosing spondylitis. Points from the study as a whole: Disease-associated clonotypes exhibited CD8+ identity and were relatively infrequent in peripheral blood. Characteristic, it appeared, of ankylosing spondylitis blood was a TCR beta motif of several highly homologous variants. Past studies reported some motif variants in reactive arthritis synovial fluid and blood. Disease-associated clones were reportedly significantly overrepresented in matched ankylosing spondylitis synovial fluid.

This clonotype has more than one count but fewer than ten. As yet, its antigen is unknown. Making use of molecular barcodes, quantitative 5'-RACE generated TCR beta libraries. TCRdb ran MiXCR on the 5' RACE reads and lists one entry per CDR3 protein. There are around 140,000 distinct CDR3 sequences in the sample; approximately 17% occur only once, and approximately 33% lies in the top ten. The CDR3 is 13 residues long. The ends were cut back, 3 bases at V and 7 bases at J, with 10 bases in the middle. Sequenced material: blood, either unsorted or a sorted T cell fraction (not recorded which). This rearrangement joins TRBV12-3 or TRBV12-4 to TRBJ2-4; either TRBD1 or TRBD2 may fit D (5 bases each). This TCR came from a male donor with ankylosing spondylitis. This CDR3 is CASSLGPHNIQYF. The CDR3 coding sequence is TGTGCCAGCAGTTTGGGACCCCATAACATTCAGTACTTC.